The next 20 T cell receptor beta chains were all read from a single sample in a study of Tregs in tolerant kidney transplant recipients. Produced via immunoSEQ multiplex PCR; TCRdb's table is partial and in-frame only. There are 81,000 or so clones in the sample; about 91% occur only once, and about 1.6% lies in the top ten. The nonmyeloablative bone marrow transplants came from related graft donors, with transient mixed chimerism. The sequenced sample was CD4+ T cells from blood (PBMCs), obtained 24 months after the transplant. These receptors were taken from a human patient who received a combined kidney and bone marrow transplant. The graft donor may have contributed some T cells.

This clone showed up just once. This sequence joins TRBV5-6 and TRBJ2-3, with TRBD2 matching over 9 bases. Germline CDR1 is SGHDT and CDR2 is YYEEEE. With V trimmed by 5 bases and J by 3 bases, 7 bases remained unmatched. The CDR3 runs to 15 residues. The CDR3 coding sequence is TGTGCCAGCAGTTTTATAGCGGGGGTAACAGATACGCAGTATTTT. Its translation: CASSFIAGVTDTQYF.

V usage is TRBV18 and J usage is TRBJ1-3; TRBD1 is a possible D gene (5 bases). This CDR3 contains 16 residues. The germline gives CDR1 KGHSH, CDR2 LQKENI. V lost 2 bases to trimming and J lost 0 bases, with 11 bases between them. CDR3 in amino acids: CASSPLGGSSGNTIYF. In DNA, the CDR3 is TGTGCCAGCTCACCATTGGGGGGATCCTCTGGAAACACCATATATTTT.

V usage is TRBV10-3 and J usage is TRBJ2-6; 7 positions match TRBD1. The CDR3 is 18 amino acids. Germline CDR1 and CDR2: ENHRY and SYGVKD. Unmatched junction bases numbered 13, after V lost 5 bases and J lost 3 bases. This CDR3 is CAISPRPPQGSGANVLTF. The DNA for the CDR3 is TGTGCCATCAGTCCTCGACCTCCACAGGGGAGTGGGGCCAACGTCCTGACTTTC.

The V and J genes are TRBV2 and TRBJ2-1; 10 positions match TRBD2. J gave up 5 bases and V 6 bases, and 7 bases lay outside the gene matches. From germline, CDR1 is SNHLY and CDR2 FYNNEI. The length of the CDR3 is 15 residues. The chain's CDR3 is CASRGGLAANNEQFF. In DNA, the CDR3 is TGTGCCAGCAGAGGAGGACTAGCGGCGAACAATGAGCAGTTCTTC.

This chain uses TRBV7-2 with TRBJ1-6, with no clear D. V was trimmed by 11 bases and J by 7 bases, leaving 15 bases between them. Germline loops: CDR1 SGHTA, CDR2 FQGNSA. This CDR3 comprises 13 residues. CDR3 in amino acids: CACSLIANSPLHF. CDR3 coding DNA: TGTGCCTGCTCCCTAATCGCGAATTCACCCCTCCACTTT.

This clone was recorded only once. J is TRBJ2-5 and V is TRBV7-2; 13 nucleotides match TRBD2. The CDR3 sequence is 16 residues long. V was pared by 5 bases and J by 2 bases, with 5 bases of the junction left unmatched. Per germline, CDR1 SGHTA and CDR2 FQGNSA. The CDR3 sequence: CASSLKTSGGQETQYF. The CDR3 region has the DNA TGTGCCAGCAGCCTGAAGACTAGCGGGGGGCAAGAGACCCAGTACTTC.

V is TRBV10-3 and J is TRBJ1-1; TRBD1 is a possible D gene (6 bases). V lost 1 base and J 1 base, leaving 10 bases between the germline ends. The CDR3 length is 15 residues. Germline V gene lookup returns CDR1 ENHRY and CDR2 SYGVKD. CDR3 in amino acids: CAISEWGGRNTEAFF. CDR3 sequence (DNA): TGTGCCATCAGTGAGTGGGGGGGGCGGAACACTGAAGCTTTCTTT.

This chain links TRBV5-4 with TRBJ2-3; 11 bases are a match to TRBD2. This CDR3 comprises 15 residues. Trimming removed 4 bases from V and 3 bases from J; junction bases left unmatched: 4. The germline CDR1 and CDR2 sequences are SGHNT and YYREEE (reference sequence). The CDR3 region has the DNA TGTGCCAGCAGCCAGACTAGCGGGGTTACAGATACGCAGTATTTT. Translating it yields CASSQTSGVTDTQYF. Supplemented by reference TRBV5-4 and TRBJ2-3, the full variable domain reads ETGVTQSPTHLIKTRGQQVTLRCSSQSGHNTVSWYQQALGQGPQFIFQYYREEENGRGNFPPRFSGLQFPNYSSELNVNALELDDSALYLCASSQTSGVTDTQYFGPGTRLTVL.

V and J are TRBV18 and TRBJ2-6; TRBD1 might be the D (6 bases). Germline V lookup: CDR1 KGHSH, CDR2 LQKENI. The CDR3 contains 16 residues. Trimming pared 2 bases from V and 0 bases from J, leaving 8 bases between. CDR3 in amino acids: CASSPETGSGANVLTF. DNA for the CDR3: TGTGCCAGCTCACCAGAGACAGGCTCTGGGGCCAACGTCCTGACTTTC. The full variable domain, with the rest looked up from reference TRBV18 and TRBJ2-6, is NAGVMQNPRHLVRRRGQEARLRCSPMKGHSHVYWYRQLPEEGLKFMVYLQKENIIDESGMPKERFSAEFPKEGPSILRIQQVVRGDSAAYFCASSPETGSGANVLTFGAGSRLTVL.

The V gene is TRBV7-2, the J gene TRBJ2-4; D might be TRBD2 (5 bases). Trimming pared 1 base from V and 2 bases from J, leaving 21 bases between. Germline CDR1 SGHTA, CDR2 FQGNSA. The CDR3 runs 19 residues. The CDR3 here is CASSLGSGKIPLSKNIQYF. The CDR3 DNA reads TGTGCCAGCAGCTTAGGTTCCGGGAAGATTCCTTTGTCCAAAAACATTCAGTACTTC.

This chain connects TRBV6-1 to TRBJ2-7; weak D call: TRBD2 (5 bases). The CDR3 spans 15 residues. Germline V gene lookup returns CDR1 MNHNS and CDR2 SASEGT. V lost 1 base, J lost 5 bases, and 15 bases lay in between. The CDR3 reads CASSEGRPLGDEQYF. The CDR3, as DNA: TGTGCCAGCAGTGAAGGCCGGCCACTCGGGGACGAGCAGTACTTC.

The rearrangement joins TRBV27 to TRBJ2-2; D possibly corresponds to TRBD1 (6 bases). V lost 5 bases to trimming and J lost 5 bases, with 12 bases between them. Germline lookup yields CDR1 MNHEY and CDR2 SMNVEV (reference sequence). The CDR3 covers 14 residues. The CDR3 DNA reads TGTGCCAGCAGTCCCAGGGGCGGGACCGGGGAGCTGTTTTTT. Its protein product is CASSPRGGTGELFF.

The V call is TRBV7-9, the J call TRBJ1-4; TRBD1 aligns across 9 bases. Germline lookup yields CDR1 SEHNR and CDR2 FQNEAQ (reference sequence). The CDR3 is 15 amino acids. J gave up 7 bases and V 5 bases, and 8 bases lay outside the gene matches. The CDR3 here is CASSRQGQGFEKLFF. The CDR3 bases are TGTGCCAGCAGCCGCCAGGGACAGGGCTTTGAAAAACTGTTTTTT.

The V call is TRBV6-4, the J call TRBJ2-1; 8 positions match TRBD2. CDR3 length: 15 residues. V shed 2 bases, J shed 6 bases, and the junction held 6 bases outside the gene matches. Germline CDR1 and CDR2: MRHNA and SNTAGT. As DNA, the CDR3 is TGTGCCAGCAGTGACACCGGACTAGCCCTCAATGAGCAGTTCTTC. Its translation: CASSDTGLALNEQFF.

The CDR3 here is CASSVAGRGETQYF. The CDR3 DNA sequence: TGTGCCAGCAGCGTAGCAGGCAGGGGGGAGACCCAGTACTTC. The V gene is TRBV9, the J gene TRBJ2-5; 7 bases fit TRBD1. Germline V gene sequence: CDR1 SGDLS, CDR2 YYNGEE. The CDR3 length is 14 residues. The trim removed 0 bases at V and 5 bases at J, leaving 4 bases unmatched.

About this clone itself: At the DNA level, this CDR3 is encoded by other sequences in the same sample as well. V gene TRBV4-3 combines with J gene TRBJ1-6; TRBD1 is a possible D gene (6 bases). Trimming pared 0 bases from V and 6 bases from J, leaving 9 bases between. The CDR3 is 15 amino acids. In germline, CDR1 is LGHNA, CDR2 YSLEER. This CDR3 is CASSQESGVNSPLHF. In DNA form, the CDR3 reads TGCGCCAGCAGCCAAGAGTCAGGGGTTAATTCACCCCTCCACTTT.

This chain uses TRBV6-5 with TRBJ1-5; TRBD1 agrees at 9 bases. Trimming took 6 bases from V and 5 from J; bases not matched to a gene: 5. Germline V gene lookup returns CDR1 MNHEY and CDR2 SVGAGI. This CDR3 has 14 amino acids. In DNA form, the CDR3 reads TGTGCCAGCAGCCGGGACAGGGATGATCAGCCCCAGCATTTT. Translated: CASSRDRDDQPQHF.

The genes are TRBV19 and TRBJ2-7; the D gene is possibly TRBD1 (6 bases). CDR1 LNHDA and CDR2 SQIVND come from the germline V gene (reference sequence). Trimming left V 4 bases short and J 3 bases short, with 16 bases between. The CDR3 length is 15 residues. CDR3 sequence (DNA): TGTGCCAGTAGTAGGGAATGGGGGCATCACTACGAGCAGTACTTC. This codes for CASSREWGHHYEQYF.

In this sample, this clone turned up a few times. The chain recombines TRBV19 with TRBJ1-4; 7 bases map to TRBD1. V was pared by 6 bases and J by 4 bases, with 8 bases of the junction left unmatched. This CDR3 spans 15 amino acids. Per germline, CDR1 LNHDA and CDR2 SQIVND (reference sequence). The CDR3 spells CASSHRGQVNEKLFF. The CDR3 DNA reads as TGTGCCAGTAGCCACCGAGGACAGGTTAATGAAAAACTGTTTTTT.

This chain links TRBV28 with TRBJ2-2, with D maybe TRBD2 (7 bases). Germline lookup yields CDR1 MDHEN and CDR2 SYDVKM. Between the trimmed V and J ends, which lost 3 bases and 2 bases, there was a span of 13 bases. This CDR3 is 16 amino acids long. CDR3 coding DNA: TGTGCCAGCAGTTTTCTACGGGGGGCAAACACCGGGGAGCTGTTTTTT. Its translation is CASSFLRGANTGELFF. Full variable domain (outside the CDR3, taken from reference TRBV28 and TRBJ2-2): DVKVTQSSRYLVKRTGEKVFLECVQDMDHENMFWYRQDPGLGLRLIYFSYDVKMKEKGDIPEGYSVSREKKERFSLILESASTNQTSMYLCASSFLRGANTGELFFGEGSRLTVL.